This T cell receptor beta chain was sequenced for a study of shared clonotypes between healthy human individuals. Study-wide findings and caveats: Among non-shared clonotypes, generation probabilities were lower than among those shared by all four donors.

On this clone: As yet, its antigen is unknown.

CD45RA+ naive and CD45RA-negative memory subsets were separated from CD4+ cells. Profiling relied on immunoSEQ multiplex PCR, and the TCRdb table lists in-frame clones only, not all of them. This table has 2 million to 2.5 million clones, more than 90% appearing once. The V gene lost 1 base and the J gene lost 6 bases, with 13 bases spanning the gap. The CDR3 runs 15 residues. The germline gives CDR1 MDHEN, CDR2 SYDVKM. This chain uses TRBV28 with TRBJ2-1; D gene unclear. Sequenced sample: naive CD4+ T cells sorted from blood. The subset is: CD45RA+ positively selected. This receptor was obtained from a man younger than 30 in good health. CDR3 in DNA: TGTGCCAGCAGTTTATTCTCATTGGGTGGCAATGAGCAGTTCTTC. Translating gives CASSLFSLGGNEQFF.